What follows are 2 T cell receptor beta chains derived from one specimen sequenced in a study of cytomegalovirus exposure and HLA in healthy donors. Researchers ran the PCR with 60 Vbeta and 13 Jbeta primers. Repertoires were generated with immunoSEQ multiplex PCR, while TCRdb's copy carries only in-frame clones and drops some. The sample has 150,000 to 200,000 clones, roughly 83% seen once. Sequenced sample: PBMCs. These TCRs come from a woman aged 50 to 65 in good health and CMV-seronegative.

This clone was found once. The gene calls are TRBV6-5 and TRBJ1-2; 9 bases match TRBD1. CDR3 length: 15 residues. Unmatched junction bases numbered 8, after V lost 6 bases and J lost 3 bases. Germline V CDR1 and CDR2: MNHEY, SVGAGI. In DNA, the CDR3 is TGTGCCAGCAGGGACACAGGGGGCGCACACTATGGCTACACCTTC. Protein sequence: CASRDTGGAHYGYTF.

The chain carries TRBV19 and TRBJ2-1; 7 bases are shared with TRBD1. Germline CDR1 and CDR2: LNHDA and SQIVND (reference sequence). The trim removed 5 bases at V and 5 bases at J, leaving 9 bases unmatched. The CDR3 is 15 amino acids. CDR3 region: CASSWADREDNEQFF. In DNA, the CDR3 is TGTGCCAGTAGTTGGGCCGACAGGGAAGACAATGAGCAGTTCTTC.